This T cell receptor beta chain originates from a study of spatial heterogeneity in lung cancer. CDR1 is DFQATT, CDR2 SNEGSKA, per germline (reference sequence). This CDR3 has 10 residues. The V and J ends lost 3 bases and 7 bases respectively, with 6 bases between them. The time point is: blood at routine non-recurrence follow-up after resection. TCRdb re-called the 5' RACE reads with MiXCR, one entry per CDR3 protein. This sample yields 110,000 or so distinct CDR3 sequences, of which 10% to 12% are seen a single time; around 24% belongs to the top ten. This clonotype was counted at least ten times. Sequenced here: PBMCs, sampled at follow-up. The receptor was isolated from a female donor with early-stage non-small cell lung cancer. The chain recombines TRBV20-1 with TRBJ1-2; D ambiguous. The chain's CDR3 is CSARNGGYTF. CDR3 in DNA: TGCAGTGCTAGGAACGGTGGCTACACCTTC.